A selection of T cell receptor beta chains follows, all from one sample in a study of human T cells and chemical hapten exposure. TCRdb processed the RACE reads anew with MiXCR; each CDR3 protein has one entry. This table holds fewer than 70,000 distinct CDR3 sequences, approximately 6.7% found once. Sequencing used whole blood, obtained in connection with sensitization to the hapten diphenylcyclopropenone (DPC). All receptors come from a woman aged 25 to 39 with alopecia areata. Some clones in this sample may be carry-over from other donors' samples. The CDR3 runs from the conserved cysteine through the conserved F or W. The D gene is left open where the match is weak. The size field is filled for only some rows; it gives once, few, many or a size class.

cdr3_nt,cdr3_aa,j_call,v_call,d_call,clone_size
TGTGCCAGCAGCTTGTTGGGCGGGACAGGGCCATACGAGCAGTACTTC,CASSLLGGTGPYEQYF,TRBJ2-7,TRBV5-6,TRBD1,many
TGTGCCAGCAGCTTGGAGGGACAGGGAACCCCCGAGACCCAGTACTTC,CASSLEGQGTPETQYF,TRBJ2-5,TRBV5-5,TRBD1,many
TGTGCCAGCAGCCCGTCGACGGCTAGTCATGGCTACACCTTC,CASSPSTASHGYTF,TRBJ1-2,TRBV7-9,NA,few
TGTGCCAGAGGGCGGGCCGGCACCATATATTTT,CARGRAGTIYF,TRBJ1-3,TRBV12-3/TRBV12-4,NA,many
TGTGCCAGCAGCCGGGGCCGGGACACTGAAGCTTTCTTT,CASSRGRDTEAFF,TRBJ1-1,TRBV3-1,NA,many
TGCGCCAGCAGCCAATCCGAGGGAACGCCTGAAGCTTTCTTT,CASSQSEGTPEAFF,TRBJ1-1,TRBV4-1,NA,many
TGCAGTGCTAGAAGAACCGGAGCGTGCACCGGGGAGCTGTTTTTT,CSARRTGACTGELFF,TRBJ2-2,TRBV20-1,NA,NA
TGTGCCACCAGCAGAGGGGACAGCCGAACCCAGTACTTC,CATSRGDSRTQYF,TRBJ2-5,TRBV15,TRBD1,many
TGCAGCGTTGGACAGGGGGAGTTATCAGATACGCAGTATTTT,CSVGQGELSDTQYF,TRBJ2-3,TRBV29-1,TRBD1,many
TGTGCCAGCAGCTTATTTGGGGGGGGCACAGATACGCAGTATTTT,CASSLFGGGTDTQYF,TRBJ2-3,TRBV11-2,TRBD2,many
TGTGCCAGCAGCTTAGGTTACCGGGTCTTCACAGATACGCAGTATTTT,CASSLGYRVFTDTQYF,TRBJ2-3,TRBV11-2,NA,many